The present T cell receptor beta chain was sequenced within a study of shared clonotypes between healthy human individuals. Study-wide background: Donors were a couple of women and a few men aged 18 to 49. Three plates were used per donor for CD4 naive, three for CD4 memory, two for CD8 naive and one for CD8 memory.

Trimming took 10 bases from V and 7 from J; bases not matched to a gene: 3. The germline V gene encodes CDR1 LNHDA and CDR2 SQIVND (reference sequence). The CDR3 loop spans 11 amino acids. There were only Caucasian adults among the donors, and all lived in Nashville, Tennessee. Several immunoSEQ plates received, in even portions, the genomic DNA of each subset. The data were produced by immunoSEQ multiplex PCR, yet TCRdb's version contains in-frame clones alone and is incomplete. This table holds 2 million to 2.5 million clones, 85% to 95% found once. This chain connects TRBV19 to TRBJ1-3, with 8 bases that match TRBD1. The receptor was isolated from a young man in good health. Some clones in this sample may be carry-over from other donors' samples. The sequenced sample was naive CD4+ T cells from PBMCs. Described subset: CD45RA+ positively selected. CDR3 protein: CATGQGNTIYF. CDR3 bases: TGTGCCACCGGACAGGGTAACACCATATATTTT.